The 24 T cell receptor beta chains below come from one sample, sequenced in a study of T cell repertoires and Cas9 in healthy adults. Profiling relied on immunoSEQ multiplex PCR, and the TCRdb table lists in-frame clones only, not all of them. Of tens of thousands of clones listed, about 92% were seen once; the top ten hold about 0.69%. Material for sequencing was CD4+ effector T cells (CD127+, CD25-, CD137-, CD154-) from PBMCs; culture status not recorded. Receptors originate from a human donor in good health.

This clone was recorded only once. The CDR3 loop reads CASKGGISNQPQHF. Written as DNA, the CDR3 is TGTGCCAGCAAGGGAGGGATAAGCAATCAGCCCCAGCATTTT. This chain connects TRBV6-1 to TRBJ1-5, with D unclear. Germline V gene sequence: CDR1 MNHNS, CDR2 SASEGT. The CDR3 length is 14 residues. V was cut by 7 bases and J by 1 base, with 11 bases left in between.

This chain links TRBV2 with TRBJ1-2; 7 bases are shared with TRBD1. Germline V gene lookup returns CDR1 SNHLY and CDR2 FYNNEI. Trimming cost V 5 bases and J 1 base; bases outside gene matches: 1. The CDR3 has 13 residues. As DNA, the CDR3 is TGTGCCAGCAGTCGGGACAGTAACTATGGCTACACCTTC. Its translation is CASSRDSNYGYTF.

This chain joins TRBV29-1 and TRBJ1-1; D possibly corresponds to TRBD1 (5 bases). Per the germline V gene, CDR1 is SQVTM and CDR2 is ANQGSEA. The CDR3 spans 15 residues. Trimming removed 4 bases at V and 1 base at J, with 16 bases between. The CDR3 loop reads CSVVGHTLGNTEAFF. The CDR3 DNA reads as TGCAGCGTTGTGGGGCATACACTCGGGAACACTGAAGCTTTCTTT.

The CDR3 protein is CASSYRLAGEFEQYF. CDR3 sequence (DNA): TGTGCCAGTAGTTACCGACTAGCGGGGGAGTTCGAGCAGTACTTC. The J gene is TRBJ2-7, the V gene TRBV19, with 12 bases fitting TRBD2. The V and J ends lost 5 bases and 6 bases, in that order; junction bases with no gene match: 8. Germline-derived CDR1 and CDR2 are LNHDA and SQIVND (reference sequence). There are 15 residues in the CDR3.

The rearrangement uses TRBV6-5 and TRBJ1-6, with 8 bases lining up with TRBD1. J was trimmed by 8 bases and V by 5 bases; bases with no gene match: 5. CDR1 MNHEY and CDR2 SVGAGI come from the germline V gene. The CDR3 loop spans 14 amino acids. The DNA of the CDR3 is TGTGCCAGCAGTGGACAGGGTCGGGATTCACCCCTCCACTTT. This encodes CASSGQGRDSPLHF.

The V gene is TRBV25-1, the J gene TRBJ2-1; the match to TRBD2 covers 13 bases. V shed 2 bases, J shed 5 bases, and the junction held 6 bases outside the gene matches. CDR3 length: 17 amino acids. Germline CDR1 reads MGHDK; CDR2 reads SYGVNS. This chain's CDR3 is CASSEITSGGVDNEQFF. The CDR3 DNA sequence: TGTGCCAGCAGTGAAATAACTAGCGGGGGGGTAGACAATGAGCAGTTCTTC. Filled out from reference TRBV25-1 and TRBJ2-1, the complete variable domain reads EADIYQTPRYLVIGTGKKITLECSQTMGHDKMYWYQQDPGMELHLIHYSYGVNSTEKGDLSSESTVSRIRTEHFPLTLESARPSHTSQYLCASSEITSGGVDNEQFFGPGTRLTVL.

The chain carries TRBV30 and TRBJ1-1, with D unclear. The CDR3 totals 13 residues. Trimming took off 0 bases at V and 10 bases at J, with 15 bases between the two ends. CDR1 is GTSNPN and CDR2 is SVGIG in the germline V gene (reference sequence). CDR3: CAWSVLSSLRAFF. The CDR3, as DNA: TGTGCCTGGAGTGTACTCAGTTCACTGAGAGCTTTCTTT.

The chain couples TRBV10-3 to TRBJ2-1; D may be TRBD1 (5 bases). The CDR3 runs 15 residues. Germline values: CDR1 ENHRY, CDR2 SYGVKD. The V end lost 2 bases, the J end lost 6 bases, and 14 bases lay between the germline ends. For the CDR3, the DNA is TGTGCCATCAGTGAGGGGCAGGGCCGTGTCAATGAGCAGTTCTTC. It translates to CAISEGQGRVNEQFF.

The J gene is TRBJ1-2, the V gene TRBV10-2; perhaps TRBD1 as D (5 bases). The CDR3 spans 13 residues. V lost 5 bases and J 3 bases, leaving 10 bases between the germline ends. The germline CDR1 and CDR2 sequences are WSHSY and SAAADI. CDR3 DNA sequence: TGCGCCAGCAGTACCAGGGAAGACTATGGCTACACCTTC. It codes for CASSTREDYGYTF.

The V call is TRBV15, the J call TRBJ2-3; D is unclear. Deletions cut 1 base from V and 4 bases from J, with 12 bases between. Germline assignment: CDR1 LNHNV and CDR2 YYDKDF (reference sequence). CDR3 length equals 15 residues. Written as DNA, the CDR3 is TGTGCCACCAGCAGAGCCCACCTCGGCTCAGATACGCAGTATTTT. Protein: CATSRAHLGSDTQYF.

In its sample, this clone was seen once. The sample has other DNA sequences that encode this CDR3 too. This chain joins TRBV6-1 and TRBJ2-7; D unresolved. This CDR3 has 14 amino acids. V lost 6 bases and J 1 base, leaving 13 bases between the germline ends. Germline V gives CDR1 MNHNS, CDR2 SASEGT. DNA for the CDR3: TGTGCCAGCAGAGGGCAGCTCTCTTCCTACGAGCAGTACTTC. It is translated as CASRGQLSSYEQYF.

This clone has only one observation. This chain joins TRBV11-2 and TRBJ1-1; 7 bases align to TRBD1. The trim removed 5 bases at V and 1 base at J, leaving 4 bases unmatched. The CDR3 has 14 amino acids. Germline CDR1 is SGHAT and CDR2 is FQNNGV. The CDR3 here is CASSLRTGNTEAFF. In nucleotides, the CDR3 is TGTGCCAGCAGCCTCAGGACAGGGAACACTGAAGCTTTCTTT.

This chain connects TRBV2 to TRBJ1-5; D unresolved. The CDR3 sequence is 14 residues long. The V gene lost 1 base and the J gene lost 6 bases, with 10 bases spanning the gap. Germline CDR1 is SNHLY and CDR2 is FYNNEI. The CDR3: CASSEGEVGQPQHF. CDR3 DNA: TGTGCCAGCAGTGAAGGGGAGGTTGGTCAGCCCCAGCATTTT.

The chain couples TRBV6-5 to TRBJ1-5; no firm D call. Trimming removed 6 bases at V and 6 bases at J, with 12 bases between. The CDR3 is made up of 13 amino acids. The germline gives CDR1 MNHEY, CDR2 SVGAGI. The CDR3 region has the DNA TGTGCCAGCAGAAGAGGGAAAGGTCAGCCCCAGCATTTT. It encodes CASRRGKGQPQHF.

This rearrangement joins TRBV13 to TRBJ1-1; D gene ambiguous. The CDR3 runs 12 residues. Trimming removed 2 bases from V and 8 bases from J, with 9 bases in between. CDR1 is PRHDT, CDR2 FYEKMQ, per germline (reference sequence). The CDR3 nucleotides read TGTGCCAGCAGCTTATCTTCGGAGGAAGCTTTCTTT. The encoded protein is CASSLSSEEAFF.

The chain employs TRBV5-1 and TRBJ1-2; 8 nucleotides agree with TRBD1. The CDR3 has 16 residues. The V segment lost 4 bases and the J segment 2 bases; nucleotides outside the gene matches: 10. Germline CDR1 and CDR2: SGHRS and YFSETQ. DNA for the CDR3: TGCGCCAGCAGCGCACGTCCCGGGACAGGAAACTATGGCTACACCTTC. Translation gives CASSARPGTGNYGYTF.

V is TRBV14 and J is TRBJ1-5; D remains ambiguous. The CDR3 is 13 amino acids. The germline V and J ends were trimmed by 3 bases and 5 bases, with 8 bases remaining between them. Germline CDR1 is SGHDN and CDR2 is FVKESK. The CDR3 region has the DNA TGTGCCAGCAGCCAGGGTCGAGATCAGCCCCAGCATTTT. Amino acid sequence: CASSQGRDQPQHF.

The chain recombines TRBV29-1 with TRBJ2-7, with TRBD2 identical over 9 bases. This CDR3 has 17 amino acids. V dropped 7 bases and J dropped 0; count of bases not matched to a gene: 16. The germline V gene encodes CDR1 SQVTM and CDR2 ANQGSEA. As DNA, the CDR3 is TGCAGCGCCTTAGTTCAAGCGGGGGGCTCCAGCTCCTACGAGCAGTACTTC. Translated: CSALVQAGGSSSYEQYF.

This chain connects TRBV19 to TRBJ1-6; D is ambiguous. V was pared by 5 bases and J by 8 bases, with 16 bases between. Germline lookup yields CDR1 LNHDA and CDR2 SQIVND (reference sequence). This CDR3 region has 15 residues. CDR3 in DNA: TGTGCCAGTAGTCTCCGAGGGTCGAGGGATTCACCCCTCCACTTT. Translating it yields CASSLRGSRDSPLHF.

The chain has TRBV18 and TRBJ1-1; perhaps TRBD1 as D (6 bases). There are 15 residues in the CDR3. Trimming took off 1 base at V and 4 bases at J, with 13 bases between the two ends. Germline-derived CDR1 and CDR2 are KGHSH and LQKENI. CDR3 protein: CASSPQLGATTEAFF. For the CDR3, the DNA is TGTGCCAGCTCACCACAGCTGGGGGCGACCACTGAAGCTTTCTTT.

The rearrangement joins TRBV2 to TRBJ1-1; no clear D gene. The germline CDR1 and CDR2 sequences are SNHLY and FYNNEI. Trimming shortened V by 7 bases and J by 4 bases, and 7 bases separated the two germline ends. There are 11 residues in the CDR3. The CDR3 nucleotides read TGTGCCAGCAAAGAGATCACTGAAGCTTTCTTT. Protein sequence: CASKEITEAFF.

The chain uses TRBV30 and TRBJ1-2, with unresolved D. The CDR3 runs to 14 residues. In germline, CDR1 is GTSNPN, CDR2 SVGIG (reference sequence). Trimming pared 0 bases from V and 6 bases from J, leaving 14 bases between. CDR3 region: CAWSVRAGSHGYTF. The CDR3 DNA reads TGTGCCTGGAGTGTACGGGCAGGCTCTCATGGCTACACCTTC.

The chain joins TRBV27 to TRBJ2-5, with a possible D match to TRBD1 (5 bases). The germline CDR1 and CDR2 sequences are MNHEY and SMNVEV (reference sequence). The CDR3 is made up of 15 amino acids. V dropped 1 base and J dropped 4 bases, with 13 bases sitting between them. CDR3 loop: CASSLLGPPSETQYF. Here the CDR3 DNA reads TGTGCCAGCAGTTTATTGGGGCCCCCTTCAGAGACCCAGTACTTC.

V usage is TRBV19 and J usage is TRBJ1-1; 8 bases agree with TRBD1. Germline CDR1 is LNHDA and CDR2 is SQIVND (reference sequence). V lost 5 bases to trimming and J lost 1 base; unmatched junction nucleotides: 3. The length of the CDR3 is 14 residues. CDR3 nucleotides: TGTGCCAGTAGTTGGGGGACAGGGAACACTGAAGCTTTCTTT. It is translated as CASSWGTGNTEAFF.